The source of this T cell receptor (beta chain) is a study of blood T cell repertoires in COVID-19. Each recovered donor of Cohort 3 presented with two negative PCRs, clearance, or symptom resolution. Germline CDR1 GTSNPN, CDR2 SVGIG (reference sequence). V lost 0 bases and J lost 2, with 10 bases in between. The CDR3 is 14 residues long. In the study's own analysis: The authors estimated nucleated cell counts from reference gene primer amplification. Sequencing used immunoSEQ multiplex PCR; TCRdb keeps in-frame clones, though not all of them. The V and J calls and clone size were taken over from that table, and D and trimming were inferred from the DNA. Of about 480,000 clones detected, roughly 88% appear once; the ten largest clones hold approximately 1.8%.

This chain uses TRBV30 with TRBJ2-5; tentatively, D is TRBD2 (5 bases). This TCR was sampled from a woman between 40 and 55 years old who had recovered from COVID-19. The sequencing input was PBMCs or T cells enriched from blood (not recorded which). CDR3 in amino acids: CAWSVPGGQETQYF. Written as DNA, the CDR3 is TGTGCCTGGAGTGTACCCGGCGGGCAAGAGACCCAGTACTTC. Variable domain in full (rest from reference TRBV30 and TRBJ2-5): SQTIHQWPATLVQPVGSPLSLECTVEGTSNPNLYWYRQAAGRGLQLLFYSVGIGQISSEVPQNLSASRPQDRQFILSSKKLLLSDSGFYLCAWSVPGGQETQYFGPGTRLLVL.